This T cell receptor beta chain was captured by sequencing in a study of blood T cell repertoires in COVID-19. Study background: COVID-19 samples from acute and convalescent phases originated in the United States, Italy and Spain. The cDNA or gDNA used as material had been derived from T cells, B-cell-depleted T cells, or PBMCs.

J gave up 9 bases and V 4 bases, and 4 bases lay outside the gene matches. The CDR3 runs to 14 residues. Per the germline V gene, CDR1 is LGHNA and CDR2 is YNFKEQ. In the authors' workflow: From reference gene primer amplification, estimates of nucleated cell counts were derived. The protocol was immunoSEQ multiplex PCR, while the TCRdb copy is restricted to in-frame clones and leaves out a portion. V and J calls and clone size are copied from that table; D and trimming were computed from the DNA. The data contain 250,000 to 300,000 clones, 70% to 90% of them singletons. V is TRBV4-2 and J is TRBJ2-1, with 12 bases matching TRBD1. The sequencing input was peripheral blood. The sequence was obtained from a woman between 65 and 79 years old with acute or convalescent COVID-19. The CDR3 sequence: CASSRDRGQGEQFF. The CDR3, as DNA: TGTGCCAGCAGCCGGGACAGGGGGCAAGGTGAGCAGTTCTTC.